This TCR beta chain was sequenced in a study of T cell changes during pregnancy in multiple sclerosis. This CDR3 has 15 residues. With 6 bases clipped from V and 1 base from J, the junction kept 7 bases outside the gene matches. The germline gives CDR1 SGDLS, CDR2 YYNGEE. This clone is a singleton in its sample. Produced via immunoSEQ multiplex PCR; TCRdb's table is partial and in-frame only. The sample consists of about 59,000 clones, over 90% of them appearing once. This chain uses TRBV9 with TRBJ2-7; 10 bases line up with TRBD1. The sequence was obtained from a female donor with multiple sclerosis, enrolled in a pregnancy study. Material: CD8+ T cells from peripheral blood mononuclear cells, obtained in the third trimester of pregnancy. CDR3 residues: CASNNWDRGSYEQYF. CDR3 nucleotide sequence: TGTGCCAGCAACAATTGGGACAGGGGATCCTACGAGCAGTACTTC.